These 20 T cell receptor beta chains came from one sample sequenced in a study of blood T cells in healthy people across ages. A second roughly 7 to 11 cycle PCR used barcoded and J-beta primers. One entry per CDR3 protein, called by TCRdb with MiXCR from the 5' RACE reads. This table has over 1,500,000 distinct CDR3 sequences, roughly 49% appearing once. Sequenced input: blood. The source is a woman between 40 and 55 years old in good health.

The J gene is TRBJ2-1, the V gene TRBV5-1; TRBD2 might be the D (5 bases). Germline CDR1 is SGHRS and CDR2 is YFSETQ. Deletions cut 4 bases from V and 6 bases from J, with 17 bases between. The CDR3 is 15 residues long. The CDR3 protein is CASSPRPSRGNEQFF. For the CDR3, the DNA is TGCGCCAGCAGCCCGCGTCCGTCCCGGGGCAATGAGCAGTTCTTC.

This clonotype has more than one count but fewer than ten. This sequence joins TRBV11-2 and TRBJ2-1; D is ambiguous. Germline values: CDR1 SGHAT, CDR2 FQNNGV. The CDR3 sequence is 17 residues long. V was clipped by 1 base and J by 0 bases, with 13 bases between them. CDR3 bases: TGTGCCAGCAGCTTAGTGGTCGGGCCCAGCTCCTACAATGAGCAGTTCTTC. This codes for CASSLVVGPSSYNEQFF. Supplemented by reference TRBV11-2 and TRBJ2-1, the full variable domain reads EAGVAQSPRYKIIEKRQSVAFWCNPISGHATLYWYQQILGQGPKLLIQFQNNGVVDDSQLPKDRFSAERLKGVDSTLKIQPAKLEDSAVYLCASSLVVGPSSYNEQFFGPGTRLTVL.

Details on this clonotype: Its ends do not fully match the called genes, so a read error is possible. This chain joins TRBV27 and TRBJ2-1, with 13 bases matching TRBD2. The V gene's germline CDR1 is MNHEY and CDR2 SMNVEV (reference sequence). The CDR3 extends over 16 amino acids. This CDR3 reads CAISPGTSGIQETQFF. The CDR3 DNA reads TGTGCCATCAGTCCGGGGACTAGCGGGATTCAAGAGACCCAGTTCTTC.

This clonotype was recorded a few times. The chain joins TRBV29-1 to TRBJ2-5; tentative D call: TRBD2 (5 bases). Germline V CDR1 and CDR2: SQVTM, ANQGSEA. The V end was cut by 2 bases, the J end by 4 bases, with 17 bases between. The CDR3 contains 15 residues. CDR3 coding DNA: TGCAGCGTTGAAAAGGGAGTCAGAATGGTAGAGACCCAGTACTTC. Protein: CSVEKGVRMVETQYF.

The rearrangement joins TRBV7-2 to TRBJ2-3; no definite D call. V was clipped by 1 base and J by 6 bases, with 11 bases between them. CDR3 length: 14 amino acids. CDR1 and CDR2 from the germline V gene are SGHTA and FQGNSA. The CDR3 loop reads CASSLDGSSDTQYF. CDR3 in DNA: TGTGCCAGCAGCTTAGACGGTAGCTCTGATACGCAGTATTTT.

This chain links TRBV20-1 with TRBJ2-5; unclear D gene. Trimming removed 0 bases at V and 1 base at J, with 9 bases between. This CDR3 is 14 amino acids long. The germline CDR1 and CDR2 sequences are DFQATT and SNEGSKA (reference sequence). The CDR3 DNA reads as TGCAGTGCTAGAGATCGGGTCTTCCAAGAGACCCAGTACTTC. It translates to CSARDRVFQETQYF.

V gene TRBV6-2 or TRBV6-3 combines with J gene TRBJ2-5; no definite D call. The CDR3 runs to 15 residues. The V end lost 6 bases, the J end lost 1 base, and 15 bases lay between the germline ends. The germline CDR1 and CDR2 sequences are MNHEY and SVGEGT. Here the CDR3 reads CASSFYRALQETQYF. The CDR3 DNA follows: TGTGCCAGCAGCTTCTACCGGGCACTCCAAGAGACCCAGTACTTC.

This clonotype was detected only a few times. The V and J genes are TRBV5-1 and TRBJ1-2, with 9 bases fitting TRBD1. Germline-derived CDR1 and CDR2 are SGHRS and YFSETQ. This CDR3 is 14 amino acids long. The V and J ends lost 5 bases and 4 bases, in that order; junction bases with no gene match: 6. CDR3: CASRPWTGAYGYTF. In nucleotides, the CDR3 is TGCGCCAGCAGACCATGGACAGGGGCCTATGGCTACACCTTC. The full variable domain, completed using reference TRBV5-1 and TRBJ1-2, is KAGVTQTPRYLIKTRGQQVTLSCSPISGHRSVSWYQQTPGQGLQFLFEYFSETQRNKGNFPGRFSGRQFSNSRSEMNVSTLELGDSALYLCASRPWTGAYGYTFGSGTRLTVV.

CDR3 sequence reads: CASSLTSGSPETQYF. In DNA form, the CDR3 reads TGTGCCAGCAGTCTAACGTCAGGGTCCCCAGAGACCCAGTACTTC. The gene calls are TRBV7-3 and TRBJ2-5; a weak D match, TRBD1 (5 bases). Germline-derived CDR1 and CDR2 are SGHTA and FQGTGA. The CDR3 is made up of 15 amino acids. Trimming left V 6 bases short and J 4 bases short, with 18 bases between.

This clonotype has just a few counts. The J gene is TRBJ2-1, the V gene TRBV7-2, with TRBD1 matching 7 bases. J was trimmed by 6 bases and V by 4 bases; bases with no gene match: 6. This CDR3 contains 14 residues. CDR1 and CDR2 (germline): SGHTA, FQGNSA. The CDR3 sequence: CASSSPYRGNEQFF. The CDR3 coding sequence is TGTGCCAGCAGCTCCCCGTACAGGGGCAATGAGCAGTTCTTC.

The count of this clonotype is one. The junction departs from germline at one end; a sequencing error may be responsible. CDR3 residues: CVSSSRQAPTGELFF. DNA of the CDR3: TGTGTCAGCAGTTCCAGACAGGCGCCCACCGGGGAGCTGTTTTTT. The chain combines TRBV12-3 or TRBV12-4 with TRBJ2-2, with a possible D match to TRBD1 (6 bases). This CDR3 region has 15 residues.

This clonotype was seen a few times. The rearrangement uses TRBV4-3 and TRBJ2-1, with 11 bases identical to TRBD2. This CDR3 is 22 amino acids long. Germline V CDR1 and CDR2: LGHNA, YSLEER. Unmatched junction bases numbered 17, after V lost 0 bases and J lost 1 base. The CDR3 sequence: CASSQDRRFGLAGGISYNEQFF. In DNA, the CDR3 is TGCGCCAGCAGCCAAGATCGGAGATTTGGGCTAGCGGGGGGTATTTCCTACAATGAGCAGTTCTTC.

This clonotype was picked up a small number of times. The CDR3 DNA is TGCGCCAGCAGCCAAGAATTAGGAGGAGGGGCCTATGGCTACACCTTC. Its translation: CASSQELGGGAYGYTF. The chain links TRBV4-3 to TRBJ1-2; possible D gene TRBD1, 5 bases. CDR1 and CDR2 (germline): LGHNA, YSLEER. This CDR3 is built from 16 residues. V was shortened by 0 bases and J by 4 bases, with 15 bases between the two germline ends.

The J gene is TRBJ2-3, the V gene TRBV20-1; D is possibly TRBD2 (5 bases). Trimming cost V 6 bases and J 2 bases, with 21 bases left between them. Per the germline V gene, CDR1 is DFQATT and CDR2 is SNEGSKA (reference sequence). The CDR3 has 16 amino acids. The CDR3 DNA is TGCAGTGCCCGCCCTCTGGCCAGCGGATACACAGATACGCAGTATTTT. This codes for CSARPLASGYTDTQYF.

As regards this clonotype: At one boundary the junction diverges from the germline segment, which might be a read error. The chain joins TRBV2 to TRBJ1-4; D is ambiguous. The germline V gene encodes CDR1 SNHLY and CDR2 FYNNEI. The CDR3 loop spans 16 amino acids. The CDR3 protein is CASTNGRQATNEKLFF. In DNA, the CDR3 is TGCGCCAGCACCAACGGCCGGCAGGCCACTAATGAAAAACTGTTTTTT.

This rearrangement joins TRBV20-1 to TRBJ2-5; TRBD1 or TRBD2 may be the D gene (5 bases each). This CDR3 has 14 amino acids. Germline V gene lookup returns CDR1 DFQATT and CDR2 SNEGSKA (reference sequence). V gave up 3 bases and J gave up 5 bases, with 16 bases separating them. The CDR3 loop reads CSARRPGTKETQYF. CDR3 coding DNA: TGCAGTGCTAGGAGGCCCGGGACGAAGGAGACCCAGTACTTC.

This sequence joins TRBV6-1 and TRBJ2-1; TRBD1 is a possible D gene (6 bases). The CDR3 is 14 residues long. Germline V lookup: CDR1 MNHNS, CDR2 SASEGT. Trimming removed 4 bases from V and 4 bases from J, with 11 bases in between. The CDR3 nucleotides are TGTGCCAGCAGTGCAGGGGAAAGTTACAATGAGCAGTTCTTC. This encodes CASSAGESYNEQFF.

This chain connects TRBV2 to TRBJ2-3; 7 bases align to TRBD1. CDR3 length: 16 amino acids. CDR1 SNHLY and CDR2 FYNNEI come from the germline V gene. V shed 4 bases, J shed 5 bases, and the junction held 12 bases outside the gene matches. The DNA for the CDR3 is TGTGCCAGCAGTGGAACCGGGACAGCTCTCCAAGATACGCAGTATTTT. Its protein product is CASSGTGTALQDTQYF.

This sequence joins TRBV5-1 and TRBJ2-6, with D uncertain. The CDR3 totals 16 residues. The V and J ends lost 0 bases and 0 bases respectively, with 7 bases between them. Germline V CDR1 and CDR2: SGHRS, YFSETQ. The DNA of the CDR3 is TGCGCCAGCAGCTTGGACACCCCCTCTGGGGCCAACGTCCTGACTTTC. This codes for CASSLDTPSGANVLTF.

This clonotype has just a few counts. The rearrangement links TRBV6-2 or TRBV6-3 to TRBJ2-4; D is ambiguous. CDR1 MNHEY and CDR2 SVGEGT come from the germline V gene. Trimming stripped 6 bases from V and 6 bases from J, with 9 bases between. The CDR3 runs to 12 residues. CDR3 sequence reads: CASRDLPNIQYF. CDR3 in DNA: TGTGCCAGCAGAGACCTCCCAAACATTCAGTACTTC.